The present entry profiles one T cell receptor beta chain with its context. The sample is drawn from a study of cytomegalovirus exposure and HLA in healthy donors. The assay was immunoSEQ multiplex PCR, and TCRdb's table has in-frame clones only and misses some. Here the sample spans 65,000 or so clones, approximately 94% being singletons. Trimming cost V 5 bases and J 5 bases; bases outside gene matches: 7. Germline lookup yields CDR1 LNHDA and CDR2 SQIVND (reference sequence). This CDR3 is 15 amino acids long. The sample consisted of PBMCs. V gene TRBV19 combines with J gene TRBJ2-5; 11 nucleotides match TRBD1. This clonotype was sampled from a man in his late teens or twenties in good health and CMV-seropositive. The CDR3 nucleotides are TGTGCCAGTAGTGCAGGACAGGGGGCGAGGGAGACCCAGTACTTC. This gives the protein CASSAGQGARETQYF.